These 12 T cell receptor beta chains came from one sample sequenced in a study of blood T cell repertoires in COVID-19. Data came from immunoSEQ multiplex PCR; TCRdb stores just in-frame clones and leaves some out. The sample comprises about 45,000 clones, just under 70% of which are singletons, and around 6.5% rests with the top ten. The sequencing input was peripheral blood. The receptors were gathered from a man aged 80 or over with acute or convalescent COVID-19.

The chain has TRBV6-5 and TRBJ1-1, with a weak D call TRBD1 (6 bases). Germline V gene data show CDR1 as MNHEY and CDR2 as SVGAGI. Trimming stripped 0 bases from V and 0 bases from J, with 8 bases between. The CDR3 is made up of 15 amino acids. The CDR3 nucleotides read TGTGCCAGCAGTTACTCCGGGGGGCTGAACACTGAAGCTTTCTTT. It specifies CASSYSGGLNTEAFF.

This clone was seen only once. The chain joins TRBV7-2 to TRBJ2-3, with D perhaps TRBD1 (6 bases). This CDR3 is built from 15 residues. Trimming removed 5 bases at V and 8 bases at J, with 20 bases between. CDR1 is SGHTA and CDR2 is FQGNSA in the germline V gene. As DNA, the CDR3 is TGTGCCAGCAGCGCCGACAGGCCGGGCAGGGGTACGCAGTATTTT. Translation: CASSADRPGRGTQYF.

The J gene is TRBJ1-2, the V gene TRBV15; unclear D gene. Germline CDR1 LNHNV, CDR2 YYDKDF (reference sequence). Trimming took off 5 bases at V and 2 bases at J, with 6 bases between the two ends. This CDR3 region has 12 residues. The CDR3 protein is CATSLGNYGYTF. The CDR3 DNA reads as TGTGCCACCAGCTTGGGCAACTATGGCTACACCTTC.

In this sample, this clone is large (0.1 to 1%). The rearrangement joins TRBV10-2 to TRBJ2-3; 7 bases are a match to TRBD2. Germline V gives CDR1 WSHSY, CDR2 SAAADI. J gave up 4 bases and V 2 bases, and 6 bases lay outside the gene matches. The CDR3 has 15 amino acids. The CDR3 region is CASSETGTMPDTQYF. CDR3 DNA: TGCGCCAGCAGTGAGACCGGGACTATGCCAGATACGCAGTATTTT.

The chain links TRBV27 to TRBJ2-1; 14 bases are shared with TRBD2. V was clipped by 6 bases and J by 5 bases; unmatched bases: 3. The germline V gene encodes CDR1 MNHEY and CDR2 SMNVEV (reference sequence). The CDR3 contains 15 residues. This CDR3 reads CASRGLAGGNNEQFF. CDR3 DNA sequence: TGTGCCAGCAGAGGACTAGCGGGAGGCAACAATGAGCAGTTCTTC.

The genes are TRBV10-3 and TRBJ1-4, with a possible D match to TRBD1 (5 bases). Germline V gene data show CDR1 as ENHRY and CDR2 as SYGVKD. CDR3 length: 18 residues. V was shortened by 0 bases and J by 3 bases, with 17 bases between the two germline ends. CDR3 DNA sequence: TGTGCCATCAGTGAGTCGACGGTAGCAGGGTCGGCTAATGAAAAACTGTTTTTT. This translates into CAISESTVAGSANEKLFF.

V gene TRBV19 combines with J gene TRBJ1-5; 9 positions agree with TRBD1. From germline, CDR1 is LNHDA and CDR2 SQIVND (reference sequence). V gave up 8 bases and J gave up 7 bases; unmatched junction bases: 6. CDR3 length: 13 residues. CDR3 nucleotide sequence: TGTGCCAGTCAGACAGGGGGAGGGCAGCCCCAGCATTTT. Translated: CASQTGGGQPQHF.

This chain connects TRBV6-5 to TRBJ2-1, with a tentative D call TRBD2 (7 bases). CDR1 MNHEY and CDR2 SVGAGI come from the germline V gene. Trimming took 10 bases from V and 7 from J, leaving 17 bases between them. The CDR3 runs to 13 residues. The CDR3 reads CATTGGGGNEQFF. CDR3 sequence (DNA): TGTGCCACCACCGGAGGGGGAGGGAATGAGCAGTTCTTC.

This clone was counted many times. This chain links TRBV7-8 with TRBJ2-7; D may be TRBD2 (7 bases). The V gene lost 5 bases and the J gene lost 3 bases, with 20 bases spanning the gap. The length of the CDR3 is 16 residues. From germline, CDR1 is SGHVS and CDR2 FQNEAQ. CDR3 nucleotides: TGTGCCAGCAGCCCTAGAAGGGGGGGTGGAATCTACGAGCAGTACTTC. This codes for CASSPRRGGGIYEQYF.

The chain joins TRBV1 to TRBJ2-7; the tabulated D call, TRBD2, remains unverified against the DNA. TRBV1 is annotated as a pseudogene. The CDR3 runs 17 residues. CDR3 region: CTSSPAPPSGSAYEQYF. The CDR3 DNA is TGCACCAGCAGCCCCGCTCCCCCTAGCGGGAGTGCCTACGAGCAGTACTTC.

There are a few counts of this clone. The V and J genes are TRBV25-1 and TRBJ1-1; D perhaps matches TRBD1 (5 bases). Between the trimmed V and J ends, which lost 4 bases and 4 bases, there was a span of 13 bases. This CDR3 comprises 14 residues. The germline V gene encodes CDR1 MGHDK and CDR2 SYGVNS. CDR3 residues: CASSAQGRGTEAFF. The CDR3 nucleotides are TGTGCCAGCAGTGCGCAGGGAAGAGGCACTGAAGCTTTCTTT. Based on the CDR3 plus reference TRBV25-1 and TRBJ1-1, the full variable domain is EADIYQTPRYLVIGTGKKITLECSQTMGHDKMYWYQQDPGMELHLIHYSYGVNSTEKGDLSSESTVSRIRTEHFPLTLESARPSHTSQYLCASSAQGRGTEAFFGQGTRLTVV.

V is TRBV28 and J is TRBJ2-7, with 11 bases matching TRBD2. Germline V lookup: CDR1 MDHEN, CDR2 SYDVKM. This CDR3 has 15 residues. With V trimmed by 4 bases and J by 6 bases, 8 bases remained unmatched. The CDR3 here is CASSSLTSGIGEQYF. The CDR3, as DNA: TGTGCCAGCAGTTCCTTGACTAGCGGGATCGGCGAGCAGTACTTC.